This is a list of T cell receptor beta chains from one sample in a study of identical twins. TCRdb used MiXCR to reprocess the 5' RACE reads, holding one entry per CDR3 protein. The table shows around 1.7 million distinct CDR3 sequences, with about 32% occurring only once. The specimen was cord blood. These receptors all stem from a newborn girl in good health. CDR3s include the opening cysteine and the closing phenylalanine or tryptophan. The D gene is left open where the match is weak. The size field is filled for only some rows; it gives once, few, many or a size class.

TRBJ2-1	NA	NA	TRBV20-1	CSAPRYSSYNEQFF	TGCAGTGCCCCTCGTTATAGCTCCTACAATGAGCAGTTCTTC
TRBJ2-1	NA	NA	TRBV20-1	CSPSGTSKGGNEQFF	TGCAGTCCCTCCGGGACGTCGAAGGGGGGCAATGAGCAGTTCTTC
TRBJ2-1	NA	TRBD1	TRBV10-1	CASSGQGKGEQFF	TGCGCCAGCAGTGGACAGGGGAAGGGTGAGCAGTTCTTC
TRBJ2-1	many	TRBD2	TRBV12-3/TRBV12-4	CASSLERGGQFF	TGTGCCAGCAGTTTAGAGCGGGGGGGCCAGTTCTTC
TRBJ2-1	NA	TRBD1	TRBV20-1	CSAPRQGANEQFF	TGCAGTGCCCCCCGACAGGGGGCAAATGAGCAGTTCTTC
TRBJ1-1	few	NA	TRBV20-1	CSARAGGSGTEAFF	TGCAGTGCTAGAGCCGGGGGTAGTGGCACTGAAGCTTTCTTT
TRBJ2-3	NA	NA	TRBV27	CASSLTGRTTDTQYF	TGTGCCAGCAGTTTAACCGGTAGAACCACAGATACGCAGTATTTT
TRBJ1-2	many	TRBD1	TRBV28	CASSPPMGQGSYGYTF	TGTGCCAGCAGTCCACCAATGGGACAGGGGTCCTATGGCTACACCTTC
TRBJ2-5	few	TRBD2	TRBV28	CASSALGGSVQETQYF	TGTGCCAGCAGCGCCCTTGGCGGGAGTGTTCAAGAGACCCAGTACTTC
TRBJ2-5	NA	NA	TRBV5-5	CASSLEARPFETQYF	TGTGCCAGCAGCTTGGAAGCTAGGCCGTTTGAGACCCAGTACTTC
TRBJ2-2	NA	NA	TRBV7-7	CASSLGMNTGELFF	TGTGCTAGCAGCTTGGGAATGAACACCGGGGAGCTGTTTTTT
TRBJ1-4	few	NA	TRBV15	CATSRETTTNEKLFF	TGTGCCACCAGCAGAGAAACCACAACTAATGAAAAACTGTTTTTT
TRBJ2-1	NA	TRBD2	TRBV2	CASSVGLAGGSAFF	TGTGCCAGCAGTGTGGGACTAGCGGGGGGGTCCGCGTTCTTC
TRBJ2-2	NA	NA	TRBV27	CASSSLDTGELFF	TGTGCCAGCAGTTCCCTTGACACCGGGGAGCTGTTTTTT
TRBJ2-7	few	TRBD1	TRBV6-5	CASRDLTGGFEQYF	TGTGCCAGCAGGGATTTGACAGGGGGGTTCGAGCAGTACTTC
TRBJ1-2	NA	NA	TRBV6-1	CASSEALRANYGYTF	TGTGCCAGCAGTGAAGCTTTGAGGGCTAACTATGGCTACACCTTC
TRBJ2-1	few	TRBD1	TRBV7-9	CASSLGTGGEDNEQFF	TGTGCCAGCAGCTTAGGTACAGGGGGCGAAGACAATGAGCAGTTCTTC
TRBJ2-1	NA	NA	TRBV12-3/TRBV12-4	CASSFWARSYNEQFF	TGTGCCAGCAGTTTCTGGGCGAGGTCGTACAATGAGCAGTTCTTC
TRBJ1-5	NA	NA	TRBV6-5	CASSYGGRDDQPQHF	TGTGCCAGCAGTTACGGGGGGCGCGATGATCAGCCCCAGCATTTT
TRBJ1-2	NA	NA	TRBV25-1	CASSVTVHSGYTF	TGTGCCAGCAGTGTTACAGTTCACTCGGGCTACACCTTC
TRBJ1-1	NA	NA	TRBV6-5	CASSSGAAMNTEAFF	TGTGCCAGCAGTTCAGGGGCCGCGATGAACACTGAAGCTTTCTTT
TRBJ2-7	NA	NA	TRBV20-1	CSARGRVGYEQYF	TGCAGTGCTAGAGGCAGGGTGGGCTACGAGCAGTACTTC
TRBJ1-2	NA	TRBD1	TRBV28	CASSPAGQGRNYGYTF	TGTGCCAGCAGCCCCGCGGGACAGGGAAGAAACTATGGCTACACCTTC